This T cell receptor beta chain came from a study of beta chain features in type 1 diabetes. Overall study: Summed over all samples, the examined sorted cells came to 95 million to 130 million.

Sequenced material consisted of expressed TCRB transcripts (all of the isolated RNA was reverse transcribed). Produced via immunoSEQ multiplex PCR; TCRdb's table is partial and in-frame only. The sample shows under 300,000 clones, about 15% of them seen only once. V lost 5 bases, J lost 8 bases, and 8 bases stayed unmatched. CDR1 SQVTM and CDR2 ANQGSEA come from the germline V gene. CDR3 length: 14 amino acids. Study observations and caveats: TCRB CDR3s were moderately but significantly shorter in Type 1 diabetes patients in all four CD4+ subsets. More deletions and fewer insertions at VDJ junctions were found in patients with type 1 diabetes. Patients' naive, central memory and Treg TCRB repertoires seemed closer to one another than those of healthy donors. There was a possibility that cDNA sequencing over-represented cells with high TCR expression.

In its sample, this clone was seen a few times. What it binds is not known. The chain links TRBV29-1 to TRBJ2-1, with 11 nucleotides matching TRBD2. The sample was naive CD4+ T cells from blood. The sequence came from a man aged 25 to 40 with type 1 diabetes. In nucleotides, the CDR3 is TGCAGCGTTAATAGCGGGAGGGAGGCCGATGAGCAGTTCTTC. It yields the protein CSVNSGREADEQFF.